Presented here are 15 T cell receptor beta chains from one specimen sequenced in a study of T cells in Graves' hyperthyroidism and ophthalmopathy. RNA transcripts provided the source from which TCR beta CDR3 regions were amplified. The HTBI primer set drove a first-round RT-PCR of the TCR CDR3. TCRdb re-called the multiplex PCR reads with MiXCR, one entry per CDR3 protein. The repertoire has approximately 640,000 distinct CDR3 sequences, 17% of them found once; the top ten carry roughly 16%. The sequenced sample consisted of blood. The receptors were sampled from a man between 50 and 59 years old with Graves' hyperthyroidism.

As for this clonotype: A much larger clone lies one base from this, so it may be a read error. The CDR3 loop reads CASSFPTGISNQPQHF. CDR3 nucleotide sequence: TGTGCCAGCAGTTTTCCGACAGGGATTAGCAATCAGCCCCAGCATTTT. This rearrangement joins TRBV28 to TRBJ1-5, with TRBD1 matching over 7 bases. With V trimmed by 3 bases and J by 0 bases, 5 bases remained unmatched. Germline CDR1 MDHEN, CDR2 SYDVKM. The CDR3 is 16 residues long.

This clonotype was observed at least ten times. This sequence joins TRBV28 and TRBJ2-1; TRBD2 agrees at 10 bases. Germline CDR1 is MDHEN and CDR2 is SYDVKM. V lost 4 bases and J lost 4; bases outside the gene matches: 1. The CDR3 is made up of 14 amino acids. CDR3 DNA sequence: TGTGCCAGCAGTTCACTAGCGGGGTACAATGAGCAGTTCTTC. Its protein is CASSSLAGYNEQFF. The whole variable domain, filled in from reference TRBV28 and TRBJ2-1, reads DVKVTQSSRYLVKRTGEKVFLECVQDMDHENMFWYRQDPGLGLRLIYFSYDVKMKEKGDIPEGYSVSREKKERFSLILESASTNQTSMYLCASSSLAGYNEQFFGPGTRLTVL.

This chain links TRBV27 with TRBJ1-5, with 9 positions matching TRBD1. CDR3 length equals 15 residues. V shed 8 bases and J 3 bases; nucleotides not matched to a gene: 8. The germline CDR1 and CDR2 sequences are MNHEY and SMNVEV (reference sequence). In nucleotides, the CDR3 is TGTGCCAGCTCAGCGGACAGGGGTTTCAATCAGCCCCAGCATTTT. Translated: CASSADRGFNQPQHF.

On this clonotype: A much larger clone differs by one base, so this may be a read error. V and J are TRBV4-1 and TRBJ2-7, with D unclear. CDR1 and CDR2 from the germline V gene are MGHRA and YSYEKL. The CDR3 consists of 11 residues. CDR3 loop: CDSSQPNEQYF. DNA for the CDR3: TGCGACAGCAGCCAGCCGAACGAGCAGTACTTC.

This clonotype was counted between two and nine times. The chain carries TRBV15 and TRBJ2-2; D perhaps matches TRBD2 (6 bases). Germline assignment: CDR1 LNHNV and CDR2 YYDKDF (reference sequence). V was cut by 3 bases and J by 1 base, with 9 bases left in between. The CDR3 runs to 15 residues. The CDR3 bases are TGTGCCACCAGCAGTTCGGAGGGGAACACCGGGGAGCTGTTTTTT. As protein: CATSSSEGNTGELFF.

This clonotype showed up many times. CDR3 region: CASSFSGGRGTEAFF. The CDR3 DNA is TGTGCCAGCAGTTTTTCAGGGGGCAGGGGTACTGAAGCTTTCTTT. The rearrangement uses TRBV28 and TRBJ1-1; TRBD1 matches 8 bases. There are 15 residues in the CDR3. V was pared by 3 bases and J by 5 bases, with 8 bases of the junction left unmatched. Looked up from germline, CDR1 is MDHEN and CDR2 is SYDVKM.

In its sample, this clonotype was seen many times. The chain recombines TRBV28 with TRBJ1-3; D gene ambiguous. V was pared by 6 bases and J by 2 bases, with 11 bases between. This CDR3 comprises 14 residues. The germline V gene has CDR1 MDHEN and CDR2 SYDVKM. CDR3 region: CASSPYVTGNTIYF. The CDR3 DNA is TGTGCCAGCAGCCCTTACGTTACTGGAAACACCATATATTTT. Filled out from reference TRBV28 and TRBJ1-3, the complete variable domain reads DVKVTQSSRYLVKRTGEKVFLECVQDMDHENMFWYRQDPGLGLRLIYFSYDVKMKEKGDIPEGYSVSREKKERFSLILESASTNQTSMYLCASSPYVTGNTIYFGEGSWLTVV.

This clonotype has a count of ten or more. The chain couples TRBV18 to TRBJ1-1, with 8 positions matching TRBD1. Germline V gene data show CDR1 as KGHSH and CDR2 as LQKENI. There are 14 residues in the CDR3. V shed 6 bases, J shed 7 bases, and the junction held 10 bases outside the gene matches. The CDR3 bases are TGTGCCAGCTCGTCGACAGGGGTCGATTATGAAGCTTTCTTT. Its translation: CASSSTGVDYEAFF. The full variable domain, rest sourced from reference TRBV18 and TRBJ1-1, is NAGVMQNPRHLVRRRGQEARLRCSPMKGHSHVYWYRQLPEEGLKFMVYLQKENIIDESGMPKERFSAEFPKEGPSILRIQQVVRGDSAAYFCASSSTGVDYEAFFGQGTRLTVV.

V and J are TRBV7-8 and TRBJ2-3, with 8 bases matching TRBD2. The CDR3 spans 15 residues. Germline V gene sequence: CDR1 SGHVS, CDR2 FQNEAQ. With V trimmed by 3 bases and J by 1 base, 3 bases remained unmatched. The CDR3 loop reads CASSFRREGTDTQYF. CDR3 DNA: TGTGCCAGCAGCTTCAGGCGGGAGGGCACAGATACGCAGTATTTT.

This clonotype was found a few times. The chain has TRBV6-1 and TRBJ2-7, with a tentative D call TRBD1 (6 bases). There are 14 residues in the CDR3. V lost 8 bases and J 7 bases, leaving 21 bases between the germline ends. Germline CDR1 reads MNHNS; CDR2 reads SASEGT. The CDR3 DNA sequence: TGTGCCAGCTACCGGGACATACTAGGAGGAGAGCAGTACTTC. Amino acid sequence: CASYRDILGGEQYF.

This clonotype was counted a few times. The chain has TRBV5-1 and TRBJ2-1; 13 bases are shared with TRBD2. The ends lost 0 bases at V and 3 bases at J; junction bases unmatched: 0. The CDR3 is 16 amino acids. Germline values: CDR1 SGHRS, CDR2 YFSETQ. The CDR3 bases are TGCGCCAGCAGCTTGGGGACTAGCGGGGGCTACAATGAGCAGTTCTTC. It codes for CASSLGTSGGYNEQFF.

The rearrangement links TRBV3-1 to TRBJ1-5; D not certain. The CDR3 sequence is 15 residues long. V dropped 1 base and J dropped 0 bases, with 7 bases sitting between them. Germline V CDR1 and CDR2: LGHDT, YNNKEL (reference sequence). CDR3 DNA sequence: TGTGCCAGCAGCCAAGGGCAGGCTAGCAATCAGCCCCAGCATTTT. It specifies CASSQGQASNQPQHF.

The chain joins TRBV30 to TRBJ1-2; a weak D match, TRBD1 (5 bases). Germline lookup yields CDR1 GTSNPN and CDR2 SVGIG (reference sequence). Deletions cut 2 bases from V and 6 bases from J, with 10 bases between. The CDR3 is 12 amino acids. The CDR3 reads CAWSWGRNGYTF. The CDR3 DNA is TGTGCCTGGAGTTGGGGGAGGAATGGCTACACCTTC.

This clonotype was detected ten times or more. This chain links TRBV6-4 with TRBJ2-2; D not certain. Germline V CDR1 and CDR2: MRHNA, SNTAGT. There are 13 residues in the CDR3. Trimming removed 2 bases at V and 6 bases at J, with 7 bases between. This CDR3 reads CASSDGPAGELFF. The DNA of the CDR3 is TGTGCCAGCAGTGACGGTCCCGCCGGGGAGCTGTTTTTT.

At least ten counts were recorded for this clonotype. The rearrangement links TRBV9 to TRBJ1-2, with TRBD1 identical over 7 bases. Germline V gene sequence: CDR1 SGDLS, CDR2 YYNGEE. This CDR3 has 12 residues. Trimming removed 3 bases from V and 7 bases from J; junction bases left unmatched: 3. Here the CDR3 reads CASSGQGPGYTF. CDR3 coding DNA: TGTGCCAGCAGCGGACAGGGACCTGGCTACACCTTC.